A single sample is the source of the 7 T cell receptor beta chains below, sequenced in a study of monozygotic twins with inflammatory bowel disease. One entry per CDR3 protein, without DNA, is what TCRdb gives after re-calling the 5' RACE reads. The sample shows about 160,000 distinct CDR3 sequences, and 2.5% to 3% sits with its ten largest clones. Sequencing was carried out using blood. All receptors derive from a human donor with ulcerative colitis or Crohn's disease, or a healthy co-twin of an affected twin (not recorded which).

The CDR3 protein is CASRSVSEVATEAFF. The chain links TRBV5-4 to TRBJ1-1. This CDR3 region has 15 residues. CDR1 SGHNT and CDR2 YYREEE come from the germline V gene (reference sequence).

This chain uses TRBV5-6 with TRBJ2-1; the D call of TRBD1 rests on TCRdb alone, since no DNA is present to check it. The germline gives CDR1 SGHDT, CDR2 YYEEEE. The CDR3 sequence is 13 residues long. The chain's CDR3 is CASSPRHIDEQFF.

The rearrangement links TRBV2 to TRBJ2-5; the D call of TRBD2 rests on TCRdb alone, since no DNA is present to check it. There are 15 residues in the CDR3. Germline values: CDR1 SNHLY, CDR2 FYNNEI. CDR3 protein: CASSIPRAGQEAQYF.

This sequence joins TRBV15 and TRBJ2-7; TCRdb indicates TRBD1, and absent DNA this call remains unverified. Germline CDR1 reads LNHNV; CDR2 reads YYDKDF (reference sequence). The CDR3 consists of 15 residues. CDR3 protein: CATSRDAGTERKQYF.

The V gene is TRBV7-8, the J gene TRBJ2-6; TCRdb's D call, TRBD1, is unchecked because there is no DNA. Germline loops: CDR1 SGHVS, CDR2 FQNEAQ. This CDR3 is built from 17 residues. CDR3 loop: CASSAQQGNAGANVLTF.

CDR3 amino acids: CSASAGLAGPYNEQFF. This chain uses TRBV20-1 with TRBJ2-1; TCRdb outputs TRBD2, but without DNA this stays unchecked. CDR3 length equals 16 residues. In germline, CDR1 is DFQATT, CDR2 SNEGSKA (reference sequence).

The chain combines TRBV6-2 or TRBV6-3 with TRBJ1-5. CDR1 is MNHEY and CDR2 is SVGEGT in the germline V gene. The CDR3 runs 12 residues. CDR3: CASRGGIKPQHF.